Below are 18 T cell receptor beta chains sequenced from a single sample in a study of blood T cell repertoires in COVID-19. Sequenced by immunoSEQ multiplex PCR; TCRdb stores in-frame clones only, minus some. Altogether 200,000 to 250,000 clones are present, roughly four fifths being singletons, with the ten largest covering 3% to 3.5%. The sample consisted of peripheral blood. Receptors were obtained from a woman between 25 and 40 years old who had recovered from COVID-19.

The J gene is TRBJ1-1, the V gene TRBV5-1; D gene unclear. The V gene's germline CDR1 is SGHRS and CDR2 YFSETQ. Trimming took 0 bases from V and 4 from J, leaving 13 bases between them. The CDR3 is 15 amino acids. The CDR3 loop is CASSLAEGVGTEAFF. The CDR3 DNA reads as TGCGCCAGCAGCTTGGCCGAGGGTGTGGGCACTGAAGCTTTCTTT.

V usage is TRBV29-1 and J usage is TRBJ1-1, with unresolved D. The CDR3 covers 12 residues. With 5 bases removed from V and 7 bases from J, the gap between germline ends came to 14 bases. Per germline, CDR1 SQVTM and CDR2 ANQGSEA. As DNA, the CDR3 is TGCAGCGTTCGAAAAGTCGGAGTTGAAGCTTTCTTT. This translates into CSVRKVGVEAFF.

The chain links TRBV24-1 to TRBJ1-1, with D possibly matching TRBD1 (5 bases). The CDR3 sequence is 13 residues long. The ends were cut back, 1 base at V and 5 bases at J, with 7 bases in the middle. Germline-derived CDR1 and CDR2 are KGHDR and SFDVKD. The CDR3 loop is CATSDFGGTEAFF. The CDR3, as DNA: TGTGCCACCAGTGATTTTGGGGGGACTGAAGCTTTCTTT.

V usage is TRBV27 and J usage is TRBJ2-3; TRBD2 agrees at 10 bases. The length of the CDR3 is 15 residues. Germline CDR1 MNHEY, CDR2 SMNVEV (reference sequence). V was clipped by 5 bases and J by 0 bases; unmatched bases: 2. The CDR3 nucleotides read TGTGCCAGCAGTGCACTAGCGGGGAGCACAGATACGCAGTATTTT. Translation: CASSALAGSTDTQYF.

This clone has at least ten counts. DNA of the CDR3: TGTGCCAGCAGCCAGGGACAGGGGAATTCACCCCTCCACTTT. As protein: CASSQGQGNSPLHF. This sequence joins TRBV3-1 (or the pseudogene TRBV3-2) and TRBJ1-6; TRBD1 matches at 10 bases. Germline CDR1 and CDR2: LGHDT and YNNKEL (reference sequence). Trimming at V came to 3 bases and at J to 7 bases, leaving 0 bases not matched to a gene. CDR3 length: 14 amino acids.

This chain joins TRBV18 and TRBJ2-6, with a weak D call TRBD1 (6 bases). Between the trimmed V and J ends, which lost 3 bases and 1 base, there was a span of 7 bases. CDR3 length equals 15 residues. Germline assignment: CDR1 KGHSH and CDR2 LQKENI. The DNA for the CDR3 is TGTGCCAGCTCACCTGGGACATCTGGGGCCAACGTCCTGACTTTC. Encoded protein: CASSPGTSGANVLTF.

This chain joins TRBV7-2 and TRBJ1-2; D might be TRBD1 (5 bases). The CDR3 sequence is 15 residues long. CDR1 and CDR2 (germline): SGHTA, FQGNSA. V lost 1 base to trimming and J lost 5 bases, with 14 bases between them. The CDR3 DNA is TGTGCCAGCAGCTTAGATAGGACACAGATATATGGCTACACCTTC. Translated: CASSLDRTQIYGYTF. The whole variable domain, remainder taken from reference TRBV7-2 and TRBJ1-2, is GAGVSQSPSNKVTEKGKDVELRCDPISGHTALYWYRQSLGQGLEFLIYFQGNSAPDKSGLPSDRFSAERTGGSVSTLTIQRTQQEDSAVYLCASSLDRTQIYGYTFGSGTRLTVV.

This chain uses TRBV28 with TRBJ2-5; 7 bases fit TRBD1. Trimming took 2 bases from V and 5 from J; bases not matched to a gene: 11. Germline V gives CDR1 MDHEN, CDR2 SYDVKM. This CDR3 comprises 16 residues. CDR3 protein: CASSLRAGGEKETQYF. The DNA of the CDR3 is TGTGCCAGCAGTTTAAGGGCAGGGGGAGAGAAGGAGACCCAGTACTTC.

V gene TRBV6-6 combines with J gene TRBJ2-7; 9 bases agree with TRBD1. After removal of 4 bases from V and 6 bases from J, the junction contained 10 bases not matched to a gene. CDR1 and CDR2 (germline): MNHNY, SVGAGI (reference sequence). The CDR3 contains 15 residues. The CDR3 region has the DNA TGTGCCAGCAGTTCCCCGGACAGGGGATCGGGCGAGCAGTACTTC. The encoded protein is CASSSPDRGSGEQYF.

As DNA, the CDR3 is TGTGCCAGCAGGGGACAGGCTAGGGACACTGAAGCTTTCTTT. Translating it yields CASRGQARDTEAFF. The rearrangement joins TRBV6-5 to TRBJ1-1; TRBD1 matches at 8 bases. Germline trimming cut 6 bases from V and 3 bases from J; bases unmatched to any gene: 6. Per germline, CDR1 MNHEY and CDR2 SVGAGI. CDR3 length equals 14 residues.

The CDR3 region has the DNA TGTGCCAGCAGTGAAATGCAAAACTTCAATCAGCCCCAGCATTTT. Residues: CASSEMQNFNQPQHF. The chain links TRBV6-1 to TRBJ1-5, with D unclear. Between the trimmed V and J ends, which lost 2 bases and 3 bases, there was a span of 11 bases. From germline, CDR1 is MNHNS and CDR2 SASEGT. This CDR3 has 15 amino acids.

This chain joins TRBV4-2 and TRBJ2-1; TRBD2 is a possible D gene (5 bases). CDR3 length equals 15 residues. Germline V gene data show CDR1 as LGHNA and CDR2 as YNFKEQ. V shed 4 bases and J shed 1 base, with 11 bases lying between them. This chain's CDR3 is CASSPARDSYNEQFF. The CDR3 nucleotides read TGTGCCAGCAGCCCTGCCCGGGATTCCTACAATGAGCAGTTCTTC.

The chain employs TRBV10-3 and TRBJ2-7, with unresolved D. CDR3 length: 11 amino acids. Trimming took off 5 bases at V and 6 bases at J, with 8 bases between the two ends. Germline lookup yields CDR1 ENHRY and CDR2 SYGVKD. The CDR3 reads CAISIATEQYF. The CDR3 DNA reads TGTGCCATCAGTATAGCTACCGAGCAGTACTTC.

The chain couples TRBV2 to TRBJ1-1; 7 bases fit TRBD1. Germline V CDR1 and CDR2: SNHLY, FYNNEI. With 7 bases clipped from V and 1 base from J, the junction kept 3 bases outside the gene matches. The CDR3 totals 13 residues. The CDR3 nucleotides read TGTGCCAGCAAAGACAGGGCGAACACTGAAGCTTTCTTT. Translated, it gives CASKDRANTEAFF.

The chain carries TRBV27 and TRBJ2-7, with 7 bases that match TRBD1. The CDR3 is made up of 15 amino acids. With 2 bases clipped from V and 6 bases from J, the junction kept 10 bases outside the gene matches. Per the germline V gene, CDR1 is MNHEY and CDR2 is SMNVEV (reference sequence). CDR3 sequence (DNA): TGTGCCAGCAGTTTAAGGAGCAAGGGGGCCGGCGAGCAGTACTTC. Translated: CASSLRSKGAGEQYF.

V gene TRBV6-5 combines with J gene TRBJ1-2, with 8 bases lining up with TRBD1. The trim removed 8 bases at V and 3 bases at J, leaving 5 bases unmatched. The CDR3 extends over 13 amino acids. CDR1 and CDR2 (germline): MNHEY, SVGAGI. Here the CDR3 DNA reads TGTGCCAGCTCGACAGGGGAGGACTATGGCTACACCTTC. Translating it yields CASSTGEDYGYTF.

The chain combines TRBV28 with TRBJ2-5; weak D call: TRBD2 (6 bases). V lost 6 bases to trimming and J lost 4 bases, with 27 bases between them. The length of the CDR3 is 18 residues. Per the germline V gene, CDR1 is MDHEN and CDR2 is SYDVKM. CDR3 residues: CASSFGTGGTQVRETQYF. CDR3 DNA: TGTGCCAGCAGCTTCGGGACCGGCGGGACCCAGGTCCGAGAGACCCAGTACTTC.

As for this clone: At one of its ends the junction is not consistent with the germline gene, which may arise from a read error. This sequence joins TRBV7-7 and TRBJ2-7; D may be TRBD2 (6 bases). The CDR3 spans 14 residues. CDR1 SSHAT and CDR2 FNYEAQ come from the germline V gene (reference sequence). This chain's CDR3 is CASSPAGSRTEQYF. The CDR3, as DNA: TGTGCTAGCAGCCCCGCCGGGAGTAGAACCGAGCAGTACTTC.